One sample yielded the 21 T cell receptor beta chains listed below, sequenced in a study of cytomegalovirus exposure and HLA in healthy donors. Researchers ran the PCR with 60 Vbeta and 13 Jbeta primers. Produced via immunoSEQ multiplex PCR; TCRdb's table is partial and in-frame only. The sample lists about 94,000 clones; approximately 72% were seen once. What was sequenced was PBMCs. The receptor source for this set is a man in his forties in good health and CMV-seropositive.

CDR3 sequence: CASSPLLRDYGYTF. The CDR3 nucleotides read TGTGCCAGCAGTCCCCTCTTGCGGGACTATGGCTACACCTTC. The chain employs TRBV28 and TRBJ1-2; D unclear. The length of the CDR3 is 14 residues. V lost 5 bases to trimming and J lost 3 bases, with 13 bases between them. Germline V gives CDR1 MDHEN, CDR2 SYDVKM.

Only a few counts were recorded for this clone. The chain has TRBV10-2 and TRBJ2-1, with D possibly matching TRBD2 (5 bases). Per the germline V gene, CDR1 is WSHSY and CDR2 is SAAADI. CDR3 length: 13 amino acids. Trimming shortened V by 2 bases and J by 8 bases, and 10 bases separated the two germline ends. The DNA of the CDR3 is TGCGCCAGCAGTGAGACTCGGGGTTATGAGCAGTTCTTC. As protein: CASSETRGYEQFF.

This clone showed up just a few times. This chain connects TRBV9 to TRBJ2-5; perhaps TRBD2 as D (6 bases). Looked up from germline, CDR1 is SGDLS and CDR2 is YYNGEE. Trimming took off 0 bases at V and 3 bases at J, with 12 bases between the two ends. This CDR3 is built from 15 residues. In DNA, the CDR3 is TGTGCCAGCAGCGTAGGGGGTAGCGGCGAAGAGACCCAGTACTTC. Its translation: CASSVGGSGEETQYF.

This chain links TRBV10-1 with TRBJ2-1; D is perhaps TRBD1 (5 bases). With 5 bases removed from V and 5 bases from J, the gap between germline ends came to 10 bases. CDR3 length equals 13 residues. Germline CDR1 and CDR2: WNHNN and SYGVQD (reference sequence). The CDR3 loop reads CASSSQVNNEQFF. CDR3 sequence (DNA): TGCGCCAGCAGTTCACAGGTAAACAATGAGCAGTTCTTC.

The J gene is TRBJ1-5, the V gene TRBV2; no clear D gene. The germline CDR1 and CDR2 sequences are SNHLY and FYNNEI. V lost 3 bases to trimming and J lost 6 bases, with 12 bases between them. The CDR3 length is 14 residues. The CDR3 sequence is CASSESWAAQPQHF. CDR3 sequence (DNA): TGTGCCAGCAGTGAGTCGTGGGCTGCTCAGCCCCAGCATTTT.

The V gene is TRBV10-2, the J gene TRBJ2-7, with D possibly being TRBD2 (6 bases). CDR3 length equals 14 residues. Trimming pared 6 bases from V and 5 bases from J, leaving 17 bases between. Germline lookup yields CDR1 WSHSY and CDR2 SAAADI. CDR3 sequence (DNA): TGCGCCAGCAGGGGTGGCGGGAAAACCCACGAGCAGTACTTC. Translated: CASRGGGKTHEQYF.

This rearrangement joins TRBV20-1 to TRBJ2-3; D perhaps matches TRBD2 (6 bases). CDR1 is DFQATT and CDR2 is SNEGSKA in the germline V gene (reference sequence). The CDR3 consists of 11 residues. Deletions cut 7 bases from V and 1 base from J, with 6 bases between. CDR3 sequence: CSGGGTDTQYF. The CDR3 DNA sequence: TGCAGTGGCGGGGGCACAGATACGCAGTATTTT.

The V call is TRBV29-1, the J call TRBJ1-4; 7 bases agree with TRBD1. Germline CDR1 is SQVTM and CDR2 is ANQGSEA. This CDR3 is 14 amino acids long. J gave up 8 bases and V 3 bases, and 9 bases lay outside the gene matches. Here the CDR3 DNA reads TGCAGCGTTGACGGCGACAGGGCCTGGGAAAAACTGTTTTTT. This codes for CSVDGDRAWEKLFF.

This clone was seen only a few times. The chain joins TRBV5-4 to TRBJ1-1, with 7 bases that match TRBD1. Germline V lookup: CDR1 SGHNT, CDR2 YYREEE (reference sequence). The J segment lost 2 bases and the V segment lost 9 bases, leaving 4 bases of the junction unmatched. The CDR3 is 12 residues long. The CDR3 spells CATQGINTEAFF. Written as DNA, the CDR3 is TGTGCCACACAGGGGATAAACACTGAAGCTTTCTTT.

Written as DNA, the CDR3 is TGCAGCATCTCTAGCGGGGAGCAGTACTTC. Its translation: CSISSGEQYF. The rearrangement joins TRBV20-1 to TRBJ2-7; 8 bases are a match to TRBD2. The CDR3 is made up of 10 amino acids. The germline V gene has CDR1 DFQATT and CDR2 SNEGSKA (reference sequence).

CDR3 region: CASSESVPTEVQPQHF. CDR3 DNA: TGCGCCAGCAGTGAGTCGGTTCCGACAGAAGTCCAGCCCCAGCATTTT. The gene calls are TRBV10-2 and TRBJ1-5, with a tentative D call TRBD1 (5 bases). Germline V lookup: CDR1 WSHSY, CDR2 SAAADI. The CDR3 has 16 amino acids. Trimming shortened V by 0 bases and J by 7 bases, and 16 bases separated the two germline ends.

The chain carries TRBV4-2 and TRBJ2-5; tentative D call: TRBD1 (6 bases). CDR1 and CDR2 (germline): LGHNA, YNFKEQ. V was trimmed by 1 base and J by 3 bases, leaving 21 bases between them. The CDR3 is 18 amino acids. The CDR3 nucleotides read TGTGCCAGCAGCCAAGTGACCCCTCAGGGGAACCCCAAAGAGACCCAGTACTTC. It translates to CASSQVTPQGNPKETQYF.

The chain carries TRBV6-5 and TRBJ2-7; 7 bases agree with TRBD1. Trimming removed 7 bases from V and 1 base from J; junction bases left unmatched: 1. Germline V gene data show CDR1 as MNHEY and CDR2 as SVGAGI. The CDR3 sequence is 12 residues long. The CDR3 loop reads CASTGGSYEQYF. The CDR3 DNA follows: TGTGCCAGCACAGGGGGATCCTACGAGCAGTACTTC.

The rearrangement joins TRBV28 to TRBJ2-7; maybe TRBD2 (6 bases). This CDR3 contains 14 residues. Germline V CDR1 and CDR2: MDHEN, SYDVKM. V lost 4 bases to trimming and J lost 5 bases, with 15 bases between them. The CDR3: CASSSGAPLDEQYF. The CDR3 region has the DNA TGTGCCAGCAGTTCGGGAGCCCCCCTGGACGAGCAGTACTTC.

This chain joins TRBV9 and TRBJ2-3, with 9 positions matching TRBD2. Germline CDR1 is SGDLS and CDR2 is YYNGEE. The length of the CDR3 is 15 residues. V gave up 4 bases and J gave up 0 bases; unmatched junction bases: 3. CDR3 loop: CASSRGGASTDTQYF. DNA of the CDR3: TGTGCCAGCAGCCGCGGGGGGGCGAGCACAGATACGCAGTATTTT.

This chain joins TRBV28 and TRBJ2-2, with D maybe TRBD2 (6 bases). CDR3 size: 17 residues. Trimming cost V 2 bases and J 1 base, with 14 bases left between them. The V gene's germline CDR1 is MDHEN and CDR2 SYDVKM. The CDR3 protein is CASSLRLGSGNTGELFF. The CDR3 bases are TGTGCCAGCAGTTTAAGGTTGGGTAGCGGGAACACCGGGGAGCTGTTTTTT.

The V and J genes are TRBV19 and TRBJ2-5; 7 bases align to TRBD1. Germline V gene sequence: CDR1 LNHDA, CDR2 SQIVND (reference sequence). CDR3 length: 15 residues. J was trimmed by 3 bases and V by 5 bases; bases with no gene match: 9. CDR3 DNA: TGTGCCAGTAGTCCCTACGGGACAGCTGAAGAGACCCAGTACTTC. Protein: CASSPYGTAEETQYF.

The genes are TRBV2 and TRBJ2-5; 14 bases line up with TRBD2. Germline V gene data show CDR1 as SNHLY and CDR2 as FYNNEI. This CDR3 has 17 amino acids. After removal of 5 bases from V and 3 bases from J, the junction contained 8 bases not matched to a gene. The CDR3 loop reads CASSRLAGGTVEETQYF. The CDR3 nucleotides are TGTGCCAGCAGTAGACTAGCGGGGGGGACGGTGGAAGAGACCCAGTACTTC. The whole variable domain, remainder taken from reference TRBV2 and TRBJ2-5, is EPEVTQTPSHQVTQMGQEVILRCVPISNHLYFYWYRQILGQKVEFLVSFYNNEISEKSEIFDDQFSVERPDGSNFTLKIRSTKLEDSAMYFCASSRLAGGTVEETQYFGPGTRLLVL.

The chain joins TRBV5-1 to TRBJ2-2; D gene unclear. Trimming removed 0 bases from V and 4 bases from J, with 4 bases in between. The CDR3 length is 13 residues. Germline V gene data show CDR1 as SGHRS and CDR2 as YFSETQ. CDR3 in amino acids: CASSLVRTGELFF. CDR3 in DNA: TGCGCCAGCAGCTTGGTTCGCACCGGGGAGCTGTTTTTT.

The chain uses TRBV27 and TRBJ2-7, with 11 nucleotides matching TRBD2. V was clipped by 5 bases and J by 0 bases; unmatched bases: 9. Germline values: CDR1 MNHEY, CDR2 SMNVEV (reference sequence). This CDR3 contains 17 residues. CDR3 region: CASSLRAGTSGSYEQYF. DNA for the CDR3: TGTGCCAGCAGTCTCCGCGCCGGGACTAGCGGCTCCTACGAGCAGTACTTC.

CDR3 DNA sequence: TGTGCCAGCAGCTTAAGACAGGGGGCAGGCGATGAGCAGTTCTTC. Amino acids: CASSLRQGAGDEQFF. This chain uses TRBV7-9 with TRBJ2-1, with TRBD1 matching over 10 bases. The CDR3 covers 15 residues. From germline, CDR1 is SEHNR and CDR2 FQNEAQ (reference sequence). V lost 2 bases, J lost 8 bases, and 6 bases stayed unmatched. The full variable domain, its missing parts supplied by reference TRBV7-9 and TRBJ2-1, is DTGVSQNPRHKITKRGQNVTFRCDPISEHNRLYWYRQTLGQGPEFLTYFQNEAQLEKSRLLSDRFSAERPKGSFSTLEIQRTEQGDSAMYLCASSLRQGAGDEQFFGPGTRLTVL.